This T cell receptor (beta chain) derives from a study of monozygotic twins with inflammatory bowel disease. Investigators made cDNA in eight separate reactions per sample. TCRdb reprocessed the 5' RACE reads, with one entry per CDR3 protein and no DNA. The sample shows about 330,000 distinct CDR3 sequences, and around 2% sits with its ten largest clones. The CDR3 has 15 amino acids. The V gene's germline CDR1 is DFQATT and CDR2 SNEGSKA (reference sequence). General observations from the study: Possibly because of limited power, concordant and discordant twins showed no difference in repertoire similarity. Repertoires of patients may have been made more variable by differing immunosuppressive treatments.

In regard to this clonotype: The antigen is not known.

This TCR was recovered from a human donor with ulcerative colitis or Crohn's disease, or a healthy co-twin of an affected twin (not recorded which). The sequenced sample was blood. J is TRBJ1-4 and V is TRBV20-1. The CDR3 here is CSATFPGLPNEKLFF.